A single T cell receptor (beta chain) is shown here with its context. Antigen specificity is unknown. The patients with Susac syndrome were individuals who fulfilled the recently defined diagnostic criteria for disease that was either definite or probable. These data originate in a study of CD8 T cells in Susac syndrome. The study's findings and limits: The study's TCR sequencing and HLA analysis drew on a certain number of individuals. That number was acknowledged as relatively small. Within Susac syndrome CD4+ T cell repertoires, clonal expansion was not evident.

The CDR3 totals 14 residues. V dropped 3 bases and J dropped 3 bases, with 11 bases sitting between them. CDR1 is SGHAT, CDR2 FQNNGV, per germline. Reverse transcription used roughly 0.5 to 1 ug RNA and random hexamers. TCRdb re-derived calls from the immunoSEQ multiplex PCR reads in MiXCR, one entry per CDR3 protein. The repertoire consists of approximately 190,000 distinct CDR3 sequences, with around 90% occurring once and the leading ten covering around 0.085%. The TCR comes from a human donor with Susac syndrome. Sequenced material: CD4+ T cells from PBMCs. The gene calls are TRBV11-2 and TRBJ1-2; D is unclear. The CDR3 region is CASSFSAADYGYTF. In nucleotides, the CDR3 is TGTGCCAGCAGCTTTTCGGCAGCCGACTATGGCTACACCTTC.